This T cell receptor beta chain was sequenced for a study of regulatory T cells in long-lasting Graves disease. Sample time point: newly diagnosed GD, antithyroid drugs for less than 3 months. RNA extracted from PBMCs served as the sequencing template. Points from the study as a whole: Samples came from peripheral blood alone, without thyroid tissue. Favored usage of TRBV28, TRBJ1-2 and TRBJ2-5 was recorded in persistent disease.

On this clonotype itself: What it binds is unknown.

According to the study, TCR beta libraries were built with iRepertoire HTBI primers and CDR3-region Arm-PCR. TCRdb itself ran the multiplex PCR reads through MiXCR, one entry per CDR3 protein. The repertoire holds around 330,000 distinct CDR3 sequences, with 15% to 20% as singletons. CDR1 is MNHNS and CDR2 is SASEGT in the germline V gene. V lost 8 bases to trimming and J lost 2 bases, with 15 bases between them. This CDR3 spans 14 amino acids. This material consisted of peripheral blood mononuclear cells (PBMCs), taken at new diagnosis, from a patient treated with antithyroid drugs. This clonotype originated in a female donor with Graves disease. The J gene is TRBJ2-5, the V gene TRBV6-1; D may correspond to TRBD1 or TRBD2 (7 bases each). DNA for the CDR3: TGTGCCAGCCACTTCAGGGGGGGGCAAGAGACCCAGTACTTC. Protein: CASHFRGGQETQYF.